This TCR beta chain derives from a study of blood T cell repertoires in COVID-19. Only in-frame clones appear in the TCRdb table, and some are missing; sequencing was by immunoSEQ multiplex PCR. The repertoire consists of some 330,000 clones, with 92% occurring once and the leading ten covering roughly 20%. The V end lost 1 base, the J end lost 3 bases, and 16 bases lay between the germline ends. Germline V CDR1 and CDR2: SGHTA, FQGNSA. There are 16 residues in the CDR3. This clone was seen more than once but under ten times. Sequenced input: PBMCs or T cells enriched from blood (not recorded which). The receptor comes from a woman under 40 who had recovered from COVID-19. The chain is built from TRBV7-2 and TRBJ2-7; tentatively, D is TRBD2 (6 bases). The CDR3 protein is CASSLEKGRGNYEQYF. DNA of the CDR3: TGTGCCAGCAGCTTAGAAAAGGGACGGGGGAACTACGAGCAGTACTTC. Together with reference TRBV7-2 and TRBJ2-7, the CDR3 gives the full variable domain: GAGVSQSPSNKVTEKGKDVELRCDPISGHTALYWYRQSLGQGLEFLIYFQGNSAPDKSGLPSDRFSAERTGGSVSTLTIQRTQQEDSAVYLCASSLEKGRGNYEQYFGPGTRLTVT.